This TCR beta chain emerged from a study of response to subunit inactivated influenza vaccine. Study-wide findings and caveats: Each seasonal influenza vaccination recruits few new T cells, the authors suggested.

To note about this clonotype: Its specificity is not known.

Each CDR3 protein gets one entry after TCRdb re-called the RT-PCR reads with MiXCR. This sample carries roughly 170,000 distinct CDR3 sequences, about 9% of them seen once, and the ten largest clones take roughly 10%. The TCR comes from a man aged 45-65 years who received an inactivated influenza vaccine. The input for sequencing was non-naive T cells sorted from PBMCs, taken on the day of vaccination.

The CDR3 is CASSLARGGRAYNEQFF. In DNA, the CDR3 is TGTGCCAGCAGCTTAGCCCGCGGGGGGAGAGCCTACAATGAGCAGTTCTTC. This chain uses TRBV11-2 with TRBJ2-1, with 8 bases aligning to TRBD2. CDR1 and CDR2 (germline): SGHAT, FQNNGV. V shed 1 base and J 2 bases; nucleotides not matched to a gene: 7. This CDR3 region has 17 residues.